This is a list of T cell receptor beta chains from one sample in a study of cytomegalovirus exposure and HLA in healthy donors. Clones were read by immunoSEQ multiplex PCR, and TCRdb kept only the in-frame ones, dropping some. Found here are 95,000 to 150,000 clones, 90% to 96% of them singletons; the top ten hold 1.5% to 2%. Sequencing was carried out using PBMCs. The source of these receptors is a man aged 18 to 29 in good health and CMV-seronegative. Both conserved end residues are part of each CDR3. Fields, in order: D gene, clone size, J gene, V gene, CDR3 DNA, CDR3 protein. The D gene is left open where the match is weak. Clone sizes are given selectively: once, few, many, or a class where the clone is expanded.

D: NA; size: once; J: TRBJ2-7; V: TRBV18; DNA: TGTGCCAGCTCACCTCAGGGTGCGACCAACTGGGAACAGTACTTC; CDR3: CASSPQGATNWEQYF
D: TRBD1; size: NA; J: TRBJ1-2; V: TRBV27; DNA: TGTGCCAGCAGTTCTCCGGGACAGAGAGGCTACACCTTC; CDR3: CASSSPGQRGYTF
D: NA; size: NA; J: TRBJ1-2; V: TRBV7-3; DNA: TGTGCCAGCAGCTTGAGCCGGGACACTACAAACTATGGCTACACCTTC; CDR3: CASSLSRDTTNYGYTF
D: TRBD2; size: NA; J: TRBJ2-1; V: TRBV5-1; DNA: TGCGCCAGCAGCTTGGCCATGTCTAGCGGGAGAAGCTACAATGAGCAGTTCTTC; CDR3: CASSLAMSSGRSYNEQFF
D: NA; size: NA; J: TRBJ1-5; V: TRBV19; DNA: TGTGCCAGTAGTCGACAATTAAGCAATCAGCCCCAGCATTTT; CDR3: CASSRQLSNQPQHF
D: NA; size: NA; J: TRBJ2-1; V: TRBV27; DNA: TGTGCCAGCAGTCGAGCGGTTAGCTCCTACAATGAGCAGTTCTTC; CDR3: CASSRAVSSYNEQFF
D: NA; size: NA; J: TRBJ2-1; V: TRBV7-9; DNA: TGTGCCAGCAGCTTAAGGGGTTCAGGAAACAATGAGCAGTTCTTC; CDR3: CASSLRGSGNNEQFF
D: NA; size: once; J: TRBJ1-3; V: TRBV5-1; DNA: TGCGCCAGCAGCGGGCAATTAGGAAACACCATATATTTT; CDR3: CASSGQLGNTIYF
D: TRBD2; size: NA; J: TRBJ2-3; V: TRBV7-2; DNA: TGTGCCAGCAGCCCCCGGGTGCTAGCGGGAGGGCAGGGTACGCAGTATTTT; CDR3: CASSPRVLAGGQGTQYF
D: TRBD2; size: NA; J: TRBJ2-7; V: TRBV6-6; DNA: TGTGCCAGCAGTTACGAGACTAGCGGGGAGCAGTACTTC; CDR3: CASSYETSGEQYF
D: NA; size: NA; J: TRBJ2-1; V: TRBV5-1; DNA: TGCGCCAGCAGCTTGATGGTGCAGTCTTCTGGCAATGAGCAGTTCTTC; CDR3: CASSLMVQSSGNEQFF
D: TRBD1; size: NA; J: TRBJ2-7; V: TRBV30; DNA: TGTGCCTGGAGCGCCACAGGGGTCGGGATGAGGTACGAGCAGTACTTC; CDR3: CAWSATGVGMRYEQYF
D: NA; size: NA; J: TRBJ2-3; V: TRBV7-9; DNA: TGTGCCAGCAGCCTTACTACCCTCTTAAGCACAGATACGCAGTATTTT; CDR3: CASSLTTLLSTDTQYF
D: NA; size: NA; J: TRBJ2-7; V: TRBV6-6; DNA: TGTGCCAGCAGGTTAACGGACTTGACCTACGAGCAGTACTTC; CDR3: CASRLTDLTYEQYF
D: NA; size: NA; J: TRBJ2-3; V: TRBV11-2; DNA: TGTGCCAGCAGCCTTGGCACAGATACGCAGTATTTT; CDR3: CASSLGTDTQYF
D: NA; size: NA; J: TRBJ1-3; V: TRBV5-6; DNA: TGTGCCAGCACCGGGGGGAGCAGCTCTGGAAACACCATATATTTT; CDR3: CASTGGSSSGNTIYF
D: TRBD1; size: NA; J: TRBJ2-2; V: TRBV7-7; DNA: TGTGCTAGCAGCCCCGTCACCGGCACAGGGGCCGGGGAGCTGTTTTTT; CDR3: CASSPVTGTGAGELFF
D: NA; size: NA; J: TRBJ1-1; V: TRBV28; DNA: TGTGCCAGCAGGACTCCACCAATGAACACTGAAGCTTTCTTT; CDR3: CASRTPPMNTEAFF
D: TRBD2; size: NA; J: TRBJ2-2; V: TRBV19; DNA: TGTGCCAGTGCCCAAGGCCTAGCGGGCCTCTTAACAAACACCGGGGAGCTGTTTTTT; CDR3: CASAQGLAGLLTNTGELFF
D: NA; size: NA; J: TRBJ2-1; V: TRBV7-9; DNA: TGTGCCAGCAGCTTAGGGTTCAGCGGCAATGAGCAGTTCTTC; CDR3: CASSLGFSGNEQFF
D: TRBD1; size: NA; J: TRBJ2-1; V: TRBV13; DNA: TGTGCCAGCAGCTCGGACAGGGCACCAGAGAATGAGCAGTTCTTC; CDR3: CASSSDRAPENEQFF
D: NA; size: NA; J: TRBJ1-5; V: TRBV12-5; DNA: TGTGCTAGTGGTTTGGAGACTTATAGCAATCAGCCCCAGCATTTT; CDR3: CASGLETYSNQPQHF
D: NA; size: NA; J: TRBJ2-2; V: TRBV28; DNA: TGTGCCAGCAGTTCCGCGATCCGGTTAAACACCGGGGAGCTGTTTTTT; CDR3: CASSSAIRLNTGELFF
D: NA; size: NA; J: TRBJ2-5; V: TRBV19; DNA: TGTGCCAGTAGTCTGGGGCACTCCCAAGAGACCCAGTACTTC; CDR3: CASSLGHSQETQYF
D: NA; size: NA; J: TRBJ1-3; V: TRBV14; DNA: TGTGCCAGCAGCCAAGATCGGTCTTGGAGGGTAGGAAACACCATATATTTT; CDR3: CASSQDRSWRVGNTIYF
D: NA; size: NA; J: TRBJ2-1; V: TRBV30; DNA: TGTGCCTGGAGGCGGGGTTTTACCTACAATGAGCAGTTCTTC; CDR3: CAWRRGFTYNEQFF
D: NA; size: NA; J: TRBJ1-2; V: TRBV27; DNA: TGTGCCAGCAGTTCCCGAGGAGGCAACTATGGCTACACCTTC; CDR3: CASSSRGGNYGYTF
D: NA; size: NA; J: TRBJ2-7; V: TRBV14; DNA: TGTGCCAGCAGCCAAGATTTGGGGGCGAGCGAGCAGTACTTC; CDR3: CASSQDLGASEQYF
D: TRBD2; size: NA; J: TRBJ2-2; V: TRBV19; DNA: TGTGCCAGTAGTACTACTAGCGGGACCATCATGTTTTTT; CDR3: CASSTTSGTIMFF
D: TRBD1; size: NA; J: TRBJ2-5; V: TRBV30; DNA: TGTGCCTGGTCGACAGGGGTGCTTTCTATGTGGCAAGAGACCCAGTACTTC; CDR3: CAWSTGVLSMWQETQYF
D: TRBD1; size: NA; J: TRBJ1-5; V: TRBV6-6; DNA: TGTGCCAGCACCTGGGACAGGTATAGCAATCAGCCCCAGCATTTT; CDR3: CASTWDRYSNQPQHF
D: NA; size: NA; J: TRBJ2-1; V: TRBV2; DNA: TGTGCCAGCAGTGAATCTAGCCCGCCTTACAATGAGCAGTTCTTC; CDR3: CASSESSPPYNEQFF
D: TRBD2; size: NA; J: TRBJ2-7; V: TRBV4-3; DNA: TGCGCCAGCAGCCAAGAGGAGAGCGGGGGAGGCTACGAGCAGTACTTC; CDR3: CASSQEESGGGYEQYF
D: TRBD1; size: NA; J: TRBJ2-3; V: TRBV6-1; DNA: TGTGCCAGCAGCCCACAGGGGATGGTCACAGATACGCAGTATTTT; CDR3: CASSPQGMVTDTQYF
D: TRBD2; size: NA; J: TRBJ2-1; V: TRBV6-5; DNA: TGTGCCAGCAGTCCTCGAGGACTAGCGTACAATGAGCAGTTCTTC; CDR3: CASSPRGLAYNEQFF
D: TRBD2; size: NA; J: TRBJ2-7; V: TRBV9; DNA: TGTGCCAGCAGCGTGGGGACTAGCGGCTACGAGCAGTACTTC; CDR3: CASSVGTSGYEQYF
D: TRBD2; size: NA; J: TRBJ2-5; V: TRBV4-3; DNA: TGCGCCAGCAGCCAAAGAGCGGGAGAGCCCCAAGAGACCCAGTACTTC; CDR3: CASSQRAGEPQETQYF
D: NA; size: NA; J: TRBJ2-3; V: TRBV7-2; DNA: TGTGCCAGCAGCTTCGGGGATACGCAGTATTTT; CDR3: CASSFGDTQYF
D: TRBD2; size: NA; J: TRBJ2-3; V: TRBV4-3; DNA: TGCGCCAGCAGCCAAGATAGTCCGGAGCGGGGCGCAGATACGCAGTATTTT; CDR3: CASSQDSPERGADTQYF
D: TRBD1; size: few; J: TRBJ1-1; V: TRBV7-3; DNA: TGTGCCAGCAGCTTTTACAGGGGAAATCAAGCTTTCTTT; CDR3: CASSFYRGNQAFF
D: TRBD1; size: NA; J: TRBJ2-7; V: TRBV18; DNA: TGTGCCAGCTCACCAGCGACAGGGCCCTACGAGCAGTACTTC; CDR3: CASSPATGPYEQYF
D: NA; size: NA; J: TRBJ1-5; V: TRBV28; DNA: TGTGCCAGCAGCTCCCCCCATCAGCCCCAGCATTTT; CDR3: CASSSPHQPQHF
D: NA; size: NA; J: TRBJ1-5; V: TRBV5-6; DNA: TGTGCCAGCAGCGCTGACACTCAGCCCCAGCATTTT; CDR3: CASSADTQPQHF
D: NA; size: NA; J: TRBJ1-1; V: TRBV9; DNA: TGTGCCAGCAGCGCGGGACAATACGACACTGAAGCTTTCTTT; CDR3: CASSAGQYDTEAFF
D: TRBD1; size: NA; J: TRBJ1-2; V: TRBV5-1; DNA: TGCGCCAGCAGCGGGACAGGGTTTGATGGCTACACCTTC; CDR3: CASSGTGFDGYTF
D: TRBD1; size: once; J: TRBJ2-2; V: TRBV4-3; DNA: TGCGCCAGCAGCCAGGCTGACAGGGAATCCGGGGAGCTGTTTTTT; CDR3: CASSQADRESGELFF
D: NA; size: once; J: TRBJ1-5; V: TRBV28; DNA: TGTGCCATCTCCCCGGCGGGGGTTGGGAGCAATCAGCCCCAGCATTTT; CDR3: CAISPAGVGSNQPQHF
D: NA; size: NA; J: TRBJ1-2; V: TRBV21-1; DNA: TGTGCCAGCAGCAGTCAACCCGGGACAGCTTATGGCTACACCTTC; CDR3: CASSSQPGTAYGYTF
D: NA; size: NA; J: TRBJ2-2; V: TRBV11-1; DNA: TGTGCCAGCAGCTTAGACGGGGGCACCGGGGAGCTGTTTTTT; CDR3: CASSLDGGTGELFF
D: TRBD1; size: NA; J: TRBJ1-1; V: TRBV7-2; DNA: TGTGCCAGCAGTACGACAGGGAGCGCTGAAGCTTTCTTT; CDR3: CASSTTGSAEAFF
D: NA; size: few; J: TRBJ1-1; V: TRBV30; DNA: TGTGCCTGGAGTGCCAGGTACACTGAAGCTTTCTTT; CDR3: CAWSARYTEAFF
D: TRBD2; size: NA; J: TRBJ2-5; V: TRBV7-9; DNA: TGTGCCACCCGTAGGGGGGCTAGCGGGGATCAAGAGACCCAGTACTTC; CDR3: CATRRGASGDQETQYF
D: NA; size: NA; J: TRBJ2-1; V: TRBV19; DNA: TGTGCCAGTAGTGGTCCCAGGGGCGCCCGTTACAATGAGCAGTTCTTC; CDR3: CASSGPRGARYNEQFF
D: NA; size: NA; J: TRBJ1-1; V: TRBV9; DNA: TGTGCCAGCAGCAGGGGCGAACCTGAAGCTTTCTTT; CDR3: CASSRGEPEAFF
D: NA; size: NA; J: TRBJ1-1; V: TRBV10-3; DNA: TGTGCCATCAGTGACCCGACAGTGAACACTGAAGCTTTCTTT; CDR3: CAISDPTVNTEAFF
D: TRBD1; size: NA; J: TRBJ1-1; V: TRBV18; DNA: TGTGCCAGCTCATTTGGGAGGACAGGGGCCCTGAACACTGAAGCTTTCTTT; CDR3: CASSFGRTGALNTEAFF
D: NA; size: NA; J: TRBJ2-7; V: TRBV7-3; DNA: TGTGCCAGCAGCCCCTGGAGGGGCTACGAGCAGTACTTC; CDR3: CASSPWRGYEQYF